The rows below give T cell receptor beta chains drawn from one sample of a study of T-cell reconstitution after alpha-beta-depleted transplantation in children. One entry per CDR3 protein results from TCRdb running MiXCR on the PCR reads. This sample has about 17,000 distinct CDR3 sequences, with under 15% found just once. The sample was PBMCs, mostly from graft donor cells, taken 180 days after TCRalphabeta/CD19-depleted stem cell transplant. These receptors came from a boy under three years old who had a stem cell transplant for Wiskott-Aldrich syndrome, so the T cells may come from the graft donor. Both conserved end residues are part of each CDR3. The D gene is left open where the match is weak. Clone sizes are given selectively: once, few, many, or a class where the clone is expanded.

D gene: TRBD1
clone size: few
J gene: TRBJ2-7
V gene: TRBV5-1
CDR3 DNA: TGCGCCAGCAGCTCCGGGACAGGCCTACTTATTTCCTCCTACGAGCAGTACTTC
CDR3 protein: CASSSGTGLLISSYEQYF

D gene: TRBD2
clone size: many
J gene: TRBJ2-7
V gene: TRBV5-1
CDR3 DNA: TGCGCCAGCAGCTTGTTCGGGAGGAGTGAGCAGTACTTC
CDR3 protein: CASSLFGRSEQYF

D gene: .
clone size: many
J gene: TRBJ1-5
V gene: TRBV6-2/TRBV6-3
CDR3 DNA: TGTGCCAGCAATAATCCTTCCCCGGGGGTAGGCGGCAATCAGCCCCAGCATTTT
CDR3 protein: CASNNPSPGVGGNQPQHF

D gene: TRBD2
clone size: many
J gene: TRBJ2-7
V gene: TRBV5-1
CDR3 DNA: TGCGCCAGCAGCTTGGTAGCGGGAGAGTCCTACGAGCAGTACTTC
CDR3 protein: CASSLVAGESYEQYF

D gene: .
clone size: many
J gene: TRBJ1-1
V gene: TRBV6-5
CDR3 DNA: TGTGCCAGCAGTTACAGGGGGAAGAACACTGAAGCTTTCTTT
CDR3 protein: CASSYRGKNTEAFF

D gene: .
clone size: many
J gene: TRBJ2-7
V gene: TRBV18
CDR3 DNA: TGTGCCAGCTCTTCGAACACCAACTACGAGCAGTACTTC
CDR3 protein: CASSSNTNYEQYF

D gene: TRBD2
clone size: .
J gene: TRBJ2-7
V gene: TRBV11-1
CDR3 DNA: TGTGCCAGCAGCCGGACTAGCGGGAGTATCTACGAGCAGTACTTC
CDR3 protein: CASSRTSGSIYEQYF

D gene: .
clone size: .
J gene: TRBJ1-5
V gene: TRBV4-1
CDR3 DNA: TGCGCCAGCAGCCAAGACAGGGGTCAGCCCCAGCATTTT
CDR3 protein: CASSQDRGQPQHF

D gene: .
clone size: .
J gene: TRBJ2-1
V gene: TRBV30
CDR3 DNA: TGTGCCTGGAGTGTCTTCGAGCCAACCAATGAGCAGTTCTTC
CDR3 protein: CAWSVFEPTNEQFF

D gene: TRBD1
clone size: .
J gene: TRBJ2-2
V gene: TRBV9
CDR3 DNA: TGTGCCAGCAGCGTCTCGGGACAGGGGGACACCGGGGAGCTGTTTTTT
CDR3 protein: CASSVSGQGDTGELFF

D gene: .
clone size: many
J gene: TRBJ1-2
V gene: TRBV7-9
CDR3 DNA: TGTGCCAGCAGCCTCGGTTACAACTATGGCTACACCTTC
CDR3 protein: CASSLGYNYGYTF

D gene: .
clone size: .
J gene: TRBJ2-3
V gene: TRBV12-5
CDR3 DNA: TGTGCTAGTGGTTTGGAAATCGAACGTACGCAGTATTTT
CDR3 protein: CASGLEIERTQYF

D gene: TRBD2
clone size: many
J gene: TRBJ2-7
V gene: TRBV29-1
CDR3 DNA: TGCAGCGTTGCGGGACTAGCGGAGGCGAGCTCCTACGAGCAGTACTTC
CDR3 protein: CSVAGLAEASSYEQYF

D gene: .
clone size: .
J gene: TRBJ1-2
V gene: TRBV11-2
CDR3 DNA: TGTGCCAGCGAGAGCCCGGGGGCCTCGTCTGGCTACACCTTC
CDR3 protein: CASESPGASSGYTF

D gene: TRBD1
clone size: many
J gene: TRBJ1-2
V gene: TRBV27
CDR3 DNA: TGTGCCAGCACACGGACAGGGCGAGACTATGGCTACACCTTC
CDR3 protein: CASTRTGRDYGYTF

D gene: TRBD2
clone size: once
J gene: TRBJ2-1
V gene: TRBV11-2
CDR3 DNA: TGTGCCAGCAGCTTAGTTTGGACTAGCGGGAGGGCTCCTTCCTACAATGAGCAGTTCTTC
CDR3 protein: CASSLVWTSGRAPSYNEQFF

D gene: .
clone size: few
J gene: TRBJ2-5
V gene: TRBV10-3
CDR3 DNA: TGTGCCATCAGGCCGGCTAGCGAGGGAGAGACCCAGTACTTC
CDR3 protein: CAIRPASEGETQYF

D gene: .
clone size: .
J gene: TRBJ1-2
V gene: TRBV28
CDR3 DNA: TGTGCCAGCAGTTTATCGCTCGGGGCCTACACCTTC
CDR3 protein: CASSLSLGAYTF

D gene: .
clone size: many
J gene: TRBJ2-2
V gene: TRBV5-1
CDR3 DNA: TGCGCCAGCGTTGAACTCCCCGCGAACACCGGGGAGCTGTTTTTT
CDR3 protein: CASVELPANTGELFF

D gene: TRBD2
clone size: .
J gene: TRBJ2-1
V gene: TRBV20-1
CDR3 DNA: TGCAGTGCCCTAGCGGGAGGCTCCTACAATGAGCAGTTCTTC
CDR3 protein: CSALAGGSYNEQFF

D gene: TRBD2
clone size: .
J gene: TRBJ2-3
V gene: TRBV6-5
CDR3 DNA: TGTGCCAGCAGTTACTGGAGCGGGAGGGCCACAGATACGCAGTATTTT
CDR3 protein: CASSYWSGRATDTQYF

D gene: TRBD1
clone size: many
J gene: TRBJ1-5
V gene: TRBV20-1
CDR3 DNA: TGCAGTGTTCACCCGGGACAGGTGACTGTGCCCCAGCATTTT
CDR3 protein: CSVHPGQVTVPQHF

D gene: TRBD2
clone size: few
J gene: TRBJ2-7
V gene: TRBV29-1
CDR3 DNA: TGCAGCGTTGCGAACCTAGCGGGAAGAGGATACGAGCAGTACTTC
CDR3 protein: CSVANLAGRGYEQYF

D gene: TRBD1
clone size: .
J gene: TRBJ2-7
V gene: TRBV20-1
CDR3 DNA: TGCAGTGCCCCCGGACAGGGCGGCTACGAGCAGTACTTC
CDR3 protein: CSAPGQGGYEQYF

D gene: .
clone size: .
J gene: TRBJ1-5
V gene: TRBV4-3
CDR3 DNA: TGCGCCAGCAGCCTCATCAATAGCAATCAGCCCCAGCATTTT
CDR3 protein: CASSLINSNQPQHF

D gene: .
clone size: many
J gene: TRBJ2-3
V gene: TRBV12-3/TRBV12-4
CDR3 DNA: TGTGCCAGCAGTCTCGGACTCCACCCTAGCACAGATACGCAGTATTTT
CDR3 protein: CASSLGLHPSTDTQYF

D gene: .
clone size: .
J gene: TRBJ2-5
V gene: TRBV7-9
CDR3 DNA: TGTGCCAGCAGCTTAGGGAGGGGAGAGACCCAGTACTTC
CDR3 protein: CASSLGRGETQYF

D gene: .
clone size: medium-sized
J gene: TRBJ1-1
V gene: TRBV18
CDR3 DNA: TGTGCCAGCTCACTTATGGTCAGCGGGAAGAACACTGAAGCTTTCTTT
CDR3 protein: CASSLMVSGKNTEAFF

D gene: .
clone size: few
J gene: TRBJ2-7
V gene: TRBV7-8
CDR3 DNA: TGTGCCAGCAGCTTAGTTGGCGAGCAGTACTTC
CDR3 protein: CASSLVGEQYF

D gene: .
clone size: .
J gene: TRBJ2-5
V gene: TRBV24-1
CDR3 DNA: TGTGCCACCAGTGATTCCTTTACAGACGAAGAGACCCAGTACTTC
CDR3 protein: CATSDSFTDEETQYF

D gene: .
clone size: .
J gene: TRBJ2-3
V gene: TRBV12-3/TRBV12-4
CDR3 DNA: TGTGCCAGCAGTTGGGGGACATCTAGCACAGATACGCAGTATTTT
CDR3 protein: CASSWGTSSTDTQYF

D gene: TRBD2
clone size: .
J gene: TRBJ2-4
V gene: TRBV12-5
CDR3 DNA: TGTGCTAGTGGTCATCTAGCGGGAGGGCCTAGGAACATTCAGTACTTC
CDR3 protein: CASGHLAGGPRNIQYF

D gene: .
clone size: few
J gene: TRBJ2-1
V gene: TRBV7-2
CDR3 DNA: TGTGCCAGCAGCTTACGACGGGATCCTAATGAGCAGTTCTTC
CDR3 protein: CASSLRRDPNEQFF

D gene: .
clone size: few
J gene: TRBJ2-2
V gene: TRBV25-1
CDR3 DNA: TGTGCCAGCAGTGGAATCGGGACGGAGATTTTAAAGACCGGGGAGCTGTTTTTT
CDR3 protein: CASSGIGTEILKTGELFF

D gene: .
clone size: .
J gene: TRBJ1-5
V gene: TRBV5-1
CDR3 DNA: TGCGCCAGCAGCCCGGCAGGAGATCAGCCCCAGCATTTT
CDR3 protein: CASSPAGDQPQHF

D gene: .
clone size: few
J gene: TRBJ2-6
V gene: TRBV28
CDR3 DNA: TGTGCCAGCAGTTTGGCAGGGGCTTCTGGGGCCAACGTCCTGACTTTC
CDR3 protein: CASSLAGASGANVLTF

D gene: .
clone size: many
J gene: TRBJ2-5
V gene: TRBV6-5
CDR3 DNA: TGTGCCAGCAGTACCCTAAACAGGGTCCGAGAGACCCAGTACTTC
CDR3 protein: CASSTLNRVRETQYF

D gene: TRBD1
clone size: many
J gene: TRBJ2-5
V gene: TRBV10-3
CDR3 DNA: TGTGCCAGTGGGGGACAGGCAAAAGAGACCCAGTACTTC
CDR3 protein: CASGGQAKETQYF

D gene: .
clone size: .
J gene: TRBJ2-5
V gene: TRBV6-7
CDR3 DNA: TGTATCTTGGGGGGGGCTGAGACCCAGTACTTC
CDR3 protein: CILGGAETQYF

D gene: .
clone size: many
J gene: TRBJ2-1
V gene: TRBV6-2/TRBV6-3
CDR3 DNA: TGTGCCAGCGGATACTCCCCCCACCGGGAGCAGTTCTTC
CDR3 protein: CASGYSPHREQFF

D gene: .
clone size: few
J gene: TRBJ2-3
V gene: TRBV20-1
CDR3 DNA: TGCAGTGCTAGAAGAAAGGACCACCAACTAGGAGATACGCAGTATTTT
CDR3 protein: CSARRKDHQLGDTQYF

D gene: TRBD2
clone size: .
J gene: TRBJ2-1
V gene: TRBV14
CDR3 DNA: TGTGCCAGCAGCCTCCTAGGAGGGCTAGCGGGAAAACGGAATGAGCAGTTCTTC
CDR3 protein: CASSLLGGLAGKRNEQFF

D gene: .
clone size: .
J gene: TRBJ1-5
V gene: TRBV3-1
CDR3 DNA: TGTGCCAGCAGGCCCAAGACGGTGAATCAGCCCCAGCATTTT
CDR3 protein: CASRPKTVNQPQHF

D gene: .
clone size: .
J gene: TRBJ2-2
V gene: TRBV6-2/TRBV6-3
CDR3 DNA: TGTGCCAGCAGTTACGCGGACACGACCGGGGAGCTGTTTTTT
CDR3 protein: CASSYADTTGELFF

D gene: .
clone size: .
J gene: TRBJ2-3
V gene: TRBV20-1
CDR3 DNA: TGCAGTGCTAGCAGGGATGGAACAGATACGCAGTATTTT
CDR3 protein: CSASRDGTDTQYF

D gene: .
clone size: .
J gene: TRBJ2-7
V gene: TRBV5-1
CDR3 DNA: TGCGCCAGCAGCTCCCCCGGGACACCTTTCTACGAGCAGTACTTC
CDR3 protein: CASSSPGTPFYEQYF

D gene: .
clone size: few
J gene: TRBJ2-1
V gene: TRBV28
CDR3 DNA: TGTGCCAGCAGTTTATCGGCGAGGAGGTTCTACTCCTACAATGAGCAGTTCTTC
CDR3 protein: CASSLSARRFYSYNEQFF

D gene: TRBD2
clone size: many
J gene: TRBJ2-1
V gene: TRBV12-3/TRBV12-4
CDR3 DNA: TGTGCCAGCAGCACTCTAGCGGGAGGTGAGCAGTTCTTC
CDR3 protein: CASSTLAGGEQFF

D gene: TRBD2
clone size: once
J gene: TRBJ2-3
V gene: TRBV7-2
CDR3 DNA: TGTGCCAGCAGTTCCGGGACTAGCGGGAGTTATACGCAGTATTTT
CDR3 protein: CASSSGTSGSYTQYF

D gene: TRBD2
clone size: few
J gene: TRBJ2-1
V gene: TRBV7-9
CDR3 DNA: TGTGCCAGCAGCCCGCCGGGGCTAGCGGGGACAAACAATGAGCAGTTCTTC
CDR3 protein: CASSPPGLAGTNNEQFF

D gene: .
clone size: .
J gene: TRBJ2-3
V gene: TRBV20-1
CDR3 DNA: TGCAGTAAGAGGGAGCCTAGCACAGATACGCAGTATTTT
CDR3 protein: CSKREPSTDTQYF

D gene: .
clone size: many
J gene: TRBJ1-1
V gene: TRBV5-1
CDR3 DNA: TGCGCCAGCAGCTTAGCGACCGGGAAATGGGACACTGAAGCTTTCTTT
CDR3 protein: CASSLATGKWDTEAFF